Shown below are 8 T cell receptor beta chains from a single sample sequenced in a study of T cell responses to AZD1222 COVID-19 vaccine. Only in-frame clones appear in the TCRdb table, and some are missing; sequencing was by immunoSEQ multiplex PCR. The repertoire holds some 96,000 clones, with around nine tenths as singletons. Sequencing used peripheral blood, obtained on day 0 of AZD1222 vaccination. Every receptor here comes from an adult in good health.

The count of this clone is one. The genes are TRBV4-3 and TRBJ1-2, with unresolved D. The germline V gene encodes CDR1 LGHNA and CDR2 YSLEER. The V end was cut by 0 bases, the J end by 1 base, with 9 bases between. The CDR3 contains 15 residues. CDR3 sequence reads: CASSQDLDFNYGYTF. DNA of the CDR3: TGCGCCAGCAGCCAAGATCTTGATTTTAACTATGGCTACACCTTC.

The chain is built from TRBV5-6 and TRBJ2-3, with D possibly being TRBD1 or TRBD2 (5 bases each). Trimming shortened V by 2 bases and J by 1 base, and 14 bases separated the two germline ends. CDR1 is SGHDT, CDR2 YYEEEE, per germline. The CDR3 contains 16 residues. The DNA for the CDR3 is TGTGCCAGCAGCTTTTTATCAGGGACCCGCACAGATACGCAGTATTTT. Its protein is CASSFLSGTRTDTQYF.

The rearrangement links TRBV7-3 to TRBJ2-3; 9 nucleotides match TRBD2. The CDR3 sequence is 16 residues long. Germline CDR1 SGHTA, CDR2 FQGTGA. V was pared by 1 base and J by 2 bases, with 4 bases of the junction left unmatched. CDR3 sequence (DNA): TGTGCCAGCAGCTTAAACGCGGGAGGGACCACAGATACGCAGTATTTT. It specifies CASSLNAGGTTDTQYF. Drawing the rest from reference TRBV7-3 and TRBJ2-3, the complete variable domain is GAGVSQTPSNKVTEKGKYVELRCDPISGHTALYWYRQSLGQGPEFLIYFQGTGAADDSGLPNDRFFAVRPEGSVSTLKIQRTERGDSAVYLCASSLNAGGTTDTQYFGPGTRLTVL.

V gene TRBV6-5 combines with J gene TRBJ1-1; D possibly corresponds to TRBD1 (5 bases). The length of the CDR3 is 16 residues. Germline V gives CDR1 MNHEY, CDR2 SVGAGI. V lost 2 bases, J lost 1 base, and 14 bases lay in between. The CDR3 region is CASSYESGTPNTEAFF. The CDR3 DNA follows: TGTGCCAGCAGTTACGAGTCCGGGACTCCGAACACTGAAGCTTTCTTT.

This clone was seen a single time. The chain recombines TRBV19 with TRBJ1-2; D is ambiguous. There are 13 residues in the CDR3. Germline CDR1 LNHDA, CDR2 SQIVND (reference sequence). Trimming stripped 4 bases from V and 4 bases from J, with 10 bases between. The CDR3 DNA follows: TGTGCCAGTAGTACCGTCCGGGCCTATGGCTACACCTTC. As protein: CASSTVRAYGYTF.

This clone was detected only a few times. CDR3 sequence: CASSEKVYRTGRDNEQFF. CDR3 nucleotides: TGTGCCAGCAGTGAGAAGGTTTACCGGACAGGACGCGACAATGAGCAGTTCTTC. The chain recombines TRBV6-1 with TRBJ2-1, with 7 positions matching TRBD1. Trimming removed 3 bases from V and 5 bases from J; junction bases left unmatched: 16. The CDR3 is made up of 18 amino acids. Germline CDR1 reads MNHNS; CDR2 reads SASEGT.

V usage is TRBV7-9 and J usage is TRBJ2-4; possibly TRBD1 for D (6 bases). V lost 1 base and J lost 6, with 13 bases in between. CDR3 length: 15 residues. Per germline, CDR1 SEHNR and CDR2 FQNEAQ (reference sequence). The CDR3 nucleotides read TGTGCCAGCAGCTTAGAGCAGGGGCGCCGAAACATTCAGTACTTC. Protein product: CASSLEQGRRNIQYF.

The chain joins TRBV7-2 to TRBJ2-7; D possibly corresponds to TRBD2 (5 bases). V lost 8 bases and J lost 4, with 15 bases in between. The CDR3 has 13 residues. Germline CDR1 SGHTA, CDR2 FQGNSA. The CDR3 region has the DNA TGTGCCAGCGGAACTCCCCCGGGGTACGAGCAGTACTTC. It is translated as CASGTPPGYEQYF.